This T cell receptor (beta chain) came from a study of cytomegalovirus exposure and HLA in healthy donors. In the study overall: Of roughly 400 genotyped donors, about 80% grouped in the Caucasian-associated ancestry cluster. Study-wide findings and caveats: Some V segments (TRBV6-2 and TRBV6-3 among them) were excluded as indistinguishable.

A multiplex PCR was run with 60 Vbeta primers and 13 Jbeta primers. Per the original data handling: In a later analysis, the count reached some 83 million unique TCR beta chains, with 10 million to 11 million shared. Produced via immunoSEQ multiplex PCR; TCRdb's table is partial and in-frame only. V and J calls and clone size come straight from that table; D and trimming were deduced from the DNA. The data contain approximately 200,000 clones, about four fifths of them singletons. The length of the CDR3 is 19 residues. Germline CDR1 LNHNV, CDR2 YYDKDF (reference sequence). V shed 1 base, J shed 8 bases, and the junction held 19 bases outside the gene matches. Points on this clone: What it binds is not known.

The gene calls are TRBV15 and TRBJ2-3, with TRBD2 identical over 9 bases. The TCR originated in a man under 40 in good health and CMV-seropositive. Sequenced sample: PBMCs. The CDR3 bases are TGTGCCACCAGCAGAGTTGGACTGAGTAGAGCGGGAGGAGAGGGTACGCAGTATTTT. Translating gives CATSRVGLSRAGGEGTQYF.